Following are 13 T cell receptor beta chains from one sample sequenced in a study of radiotherapy plus CTLA-4 blockade in lung cancer. The data were produced by immunoSEQ multiplex PCR, yet TCRdb's version contains in-frame clones alone and is incomplete. This sample carries tens of thousands of clones, roughly 86% of them seen once, and the ten largest clones take 16%. The sequencing used peripheral blood, collected from a patient treated with radiotherapy plus ipilimumab. Receptor source: a human donor with non-small cell lung cancer that progressed on radiotherapy plus ipilimumab.

The chain has TRBV27 and TRBJ1-4, with D uncertain. The CDR3 is made up of 14 amino acids. In germline, CDR1 is MNHEY, CDR2 SMNVEV (reference sequence). The ends were cut back, 5 bases at V and 3 bases at J, with 10 bases in the middle. The CDR3 DNA is TGTGCCAGCAGTCCCGGGTTAGCTAATGAAAAACTGTTTTTT. The encoded protein is CASSPGLANEKLFF.

This sequence joins TRBV6-1 and TRBJ2-7; D is uncertain. This CDR3 has 11 amino acids. Germline V lookup: CDR1 MNHNS, CDR2 SASEGT. V was shortened by 6 bases and J by 3 bases, with 6 bases between the two germline ends. Here the CDR3 DNA reads TGTGCCAGCAGCCTGGTCTACGAGCAGTACTTC. It encodes CASSLVYEQYF.

V usage is TRBV12-5 and J usage is TRBJ2-7; 9 positions agree with TRBD1. Unmatched junction bases numbered 6, after V lost 4 bases and J lost 5 bases. Germline V lookup: CDR1 LGHNT, CDR2 FRNRAP. The CDR3 runs 14 residues. The DNA for the CDR3 is TGTGCTAGTGGTTCGGGACAGGGAGTTGACGAGCAGTACTTC. As protein: CASGSGQGVDEQYF.

V is TRBV4-3 and J is TRBJ2-7; D remains unclear. Trimming pared 0 bases from V and 4 bases from J, leaving 16 bases between. The germline V gene encodes CDR1 LGHNA and CDR2 YSLEER. There are 16 residues in the CDR3. CDR3 sequence (DNA): TGCGCCAGCAGCCAAGATAGGGCCTCAGCCTGGTACGAGCAGTACTTC. Protein product: CASSQDRASAWYEQYF.

CDR3 region: CAISAPNRSGGQNNEQFF. The CDR3, as DNA: TGTGCCATCAGTGCTCCGAACCGCTCGGGGGGGCAGAACAATGAGCAGTTCTTC. The rearrangement links TRBV10-3 to TRBJ2-1; the match to TRBD2 covers 8 bases. The germline CDR1 and CDR2 sequences are ENHRY and SYGVKD. The length of the CDR3 is 18 residues. J was trimmed by 5 bases and V by 4 bases; bases with no gene match: 16.

The table lists this clone with a count of one. The gene calls are TRBV30 and TRBJ1-6; D is undetermined. The V and J ends lost 5 bases and 9 bases respectively, with 8 bases between them. The CDR3 is made up of 11 amino acids. Germline CDR1 and CDR2: GTSNPN and SVGIG (reference sequence). The CDR3, as DNA: TGTGCCTGGGGAGAATCTTCACCCCTCCACTTT. Its translation is CAWGESSPLHF. The full variable domain, with the rest looked up from reference TRBV30 and TRBJ1-6, is SQTIHQWPATLVQPVGSPLSLECTVEGTSNPNLYWYRQAAGRGLQLLFYSVGIGQISSEVPQNLSASRPQDRQFILSSKKLLLSDSGFYLCAWGESSPLHFGNGTRLTVT.

V usage is TRBV29-1 and J usage is TRBJ2-5; either TRBD1 or TRBD2 may fit D (5 bases each). Germline V gene lookup returns CDR1 SQVTM and CDR2 ANQGSEA. The length of the CDR3 is 15 residues. Trimming removed 4 bases at V and 7 bases at J, with 22 bases between. The CDR3 sequence: CSVVNQRGPVGTQYF. The CDR3 nucleotides read TGCAGCGTTGTAAACCAACGGGGACCCGTCGGGACCCAGTACTTC.

The V call is TRBV20-1, the J call TRBJ1-1, with D unclear. The CDR3 length is 11 residues. The germline V and J ends were trimmed by 6 bases and 1 base, with 6 bases remaining between them. Per germline, CDR1 DFQATT and CDR2 SNEGSKA (reference sequence). Here the CDR3 DNA reads TGCAGTGCCCCGGGGAACACTGAAGCTTTCTTT. This encodes CSAPGNTEAFF.

CDR3 DNA: TGTGCCAGCAGCCGGAATCAGGGATTTAATGAAAAACTGTTTTTT. It yields the protein CASSRNQGFNEKLFF. This chain connects TRBV14 to TRBJ1-4; possible D gene TRBD1, 5 bases. The CDR3 is 15 amino acids. Trimming pared 4 bases from V and 4 bases from J, leaving 13 bases between. Germline V gene sequence: CDR1 SGHDN, CDR2 FVKESK.

V usage is TRBV5-1 and J usage is TRBJ1-2; TRBD1 agrees at 8 bases. The V gene's germline CDR1 is SGHRS and CDR2 YFSETQ. V shed 2 bases, J shed 2 bases, and the junction held 2 bases outside the gene matches. The CDR3 contains 14 residues. As DNA, the CDR3 is TGCGCCAGCAGCTTCGGACAGGGAAACTATGGCTACACCTTC. Translating gives CASSFGQGNYGYTF.

This chain connects TRBV4-1 to TRBJ2-1, with D possibly matching TRBD1 (5 bases). Germline CDR1 and CDR2: MGHRA and YSYEKL. Trimming pared 1 base from V and 4 bases from J, leaving 11 bases between. The CDR3 extends over 15 amino acids. The CDR3 protein is CASSQGTGVYNEQFF. The CDR3 DNA reads as TGCGCCAGCAGCCAAGGCACAGGCGTGTACAATGAGCAGTTCTTC.

The chain recombines TRBV10-3 with TRBJ2-4, with D uncertain. This CDR3 spans 14 amino acids. V gave up 5 bases and J gave up 2 bases, with 10 bases separating them. CDR1 and CDR2 (germline): ENHRY, SYGVKD. The CDR3 DNA follows: TGTGCCATCAGTCGTGGGGATTCCAAAAACATTCAGTACTTC. Protein product: CAISRGDSKNIQYF.

The CDR3 DNA follows: TGTGCCAGCAGCTTAGCCGGGGGGATGAGCTATGGCTACACCTTC. Translating gives CASSLAGGMSYGYTF. V gene TRBV7-2 combines with J gene TRBJ1-2, with TRBD1 as a possible D gene (5 bases). Trimming cost V 0 bases and J 4 bases, with 12 bases left between them. Per germline, CDR1 SGHTA and CDR2 FQGNSA. The CDR3 is 15 residues long.